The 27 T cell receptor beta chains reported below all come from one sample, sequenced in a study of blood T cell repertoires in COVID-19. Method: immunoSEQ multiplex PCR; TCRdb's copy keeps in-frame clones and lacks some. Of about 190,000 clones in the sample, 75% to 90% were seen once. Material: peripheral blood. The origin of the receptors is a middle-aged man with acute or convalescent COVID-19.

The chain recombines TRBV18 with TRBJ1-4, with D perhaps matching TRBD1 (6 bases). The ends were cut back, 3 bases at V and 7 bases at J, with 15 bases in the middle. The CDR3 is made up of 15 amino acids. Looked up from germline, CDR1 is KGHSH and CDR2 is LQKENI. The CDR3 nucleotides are TGTGCCAGCTCACCCGGGGGGCATCAGGCTGAAAAACTGTTTTTT. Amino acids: CASSPGGHQAEKLFF.

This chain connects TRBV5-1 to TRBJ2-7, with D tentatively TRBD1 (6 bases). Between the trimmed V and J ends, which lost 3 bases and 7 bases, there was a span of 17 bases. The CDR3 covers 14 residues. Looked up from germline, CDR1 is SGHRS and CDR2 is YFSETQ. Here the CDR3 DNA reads TGCGCCAGCAGCTGGAATACAGGGTTATGGGAGCAGTACTTC. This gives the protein CASSWNTGLWEQYF.

CDR3 sequence (DNA): TGTGCCAGCAGCTTGGATAGGTTAACGGGCACCGGGGAGCTGTTTTTT. Residues: CASSLDRLTGTGELFF. The rearrangement joins TRBV5-6 to TRBJ2-2; D not resolved. The CDR3 is 16 amino acids. The germline V and J ends were trimmed by 0 bases and 4 bases, with 13 bases remaining between them. In germline, CDR1 is SGHDT, CDR2 YYEEEE.

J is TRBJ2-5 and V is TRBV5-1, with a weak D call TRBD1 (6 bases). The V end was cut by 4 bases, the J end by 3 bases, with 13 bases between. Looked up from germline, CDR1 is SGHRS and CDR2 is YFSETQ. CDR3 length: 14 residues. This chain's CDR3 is CASSRGQFEETQYF. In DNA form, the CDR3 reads TGCGCCAGCAGCCGAGGACAGTTTGAAGAGACCCAGTACTTC.

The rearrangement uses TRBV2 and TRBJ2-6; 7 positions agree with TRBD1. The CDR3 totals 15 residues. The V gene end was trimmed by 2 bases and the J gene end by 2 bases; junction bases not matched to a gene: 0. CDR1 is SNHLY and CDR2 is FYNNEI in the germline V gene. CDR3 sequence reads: CASSETGAGANVLTF. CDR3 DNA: TGTGCCAGCAGTGAAACAGGGGCTGGGGCCAACGTCCTGACTTTC.

In DNA form, the CDR3 reads TGTGCCAGCAGTTACTCTGGGACAGGGGACTGGGAGACCCAGTACTTC. This sequence encodes CASSYSGTGDWETQYF. The genes are TRBV6-5 and TRBJ2-5; 10 bases are shared with TRBD1. The CDR3 consists of 16 residues. CDR1 and CDR2 (germline): MNHEY, SVGAGI. The V segment lost 0 bases and the J segment 5 bases; nucleotides outside the gene matches: 6.

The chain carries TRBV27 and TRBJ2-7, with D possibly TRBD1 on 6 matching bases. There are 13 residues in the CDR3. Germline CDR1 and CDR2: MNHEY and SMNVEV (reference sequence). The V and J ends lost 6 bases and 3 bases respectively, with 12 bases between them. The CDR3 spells CASSRTTGYEQYF. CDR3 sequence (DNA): TGTGCCAGCAGCCGGACGACAGGCTACGAGCAGTACTTC.

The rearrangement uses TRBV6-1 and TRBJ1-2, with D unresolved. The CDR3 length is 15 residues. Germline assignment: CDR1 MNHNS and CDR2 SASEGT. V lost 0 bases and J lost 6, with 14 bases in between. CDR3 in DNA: TGTGCCAGCAGTGAAGCGCTTAATAACAGAGATGGCTACACCTTC. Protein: CASSEALNNRDGYTF.

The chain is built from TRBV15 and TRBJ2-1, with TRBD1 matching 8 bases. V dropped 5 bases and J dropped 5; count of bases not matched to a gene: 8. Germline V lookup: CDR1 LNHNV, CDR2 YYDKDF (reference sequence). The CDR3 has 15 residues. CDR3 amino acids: CATSSPGGAHNEQFF. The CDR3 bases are TGTGCCACCAGCTCCCCAGGGGGCGCCCACAATGAGCAGTTCTTC.

CDR3 protein: CASSLGPQAGRAQYF. The CDR3 DNA reads as TGTGCCAGCAGCTTAGGCCCGCAGGCGGGGCGGGCCCAGTACTTC. The rearrangement uses TRBV11-2 and TRBJ2-5, with TRBD2 as a possible D gene (6 bases). Germline V gene lookup returns CDR1 SGHAT and CDR2 FQNNGV. V shed 1 base and J shed 9 bases, with 18 bases lying between them. The CDR3 runs 15 residues.

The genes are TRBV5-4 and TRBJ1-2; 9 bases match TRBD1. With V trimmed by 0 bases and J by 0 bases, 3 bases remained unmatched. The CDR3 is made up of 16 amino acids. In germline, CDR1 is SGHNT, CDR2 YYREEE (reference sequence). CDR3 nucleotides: TGTGCCAGCAGCTTGGCGGGACAGGGATCTAACTATGGCTACACCTTC. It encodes CASSLAGQGSNYGYTF. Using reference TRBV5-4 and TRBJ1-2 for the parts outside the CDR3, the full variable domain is ETGVTQSPTHLIKTRGQQVTLRCSSQSGHNTVSWYQQALGQGPQFIFQYYREEENGRGNFPPRFSGLQFPNYSSELNVNALELDDSALYLCASSLAGQGSNYGYTFGSGTRLTVV.

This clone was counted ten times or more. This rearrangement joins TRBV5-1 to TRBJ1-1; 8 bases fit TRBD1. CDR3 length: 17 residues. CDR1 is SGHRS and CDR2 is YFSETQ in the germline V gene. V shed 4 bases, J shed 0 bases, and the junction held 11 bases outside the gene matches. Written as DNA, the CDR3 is TGCGCCAGCAGCCCTTACGGCCAGGGGGCTCTGAACACTGAAGCTTTCTTT. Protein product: CASSPYGQGALNTEAFF.

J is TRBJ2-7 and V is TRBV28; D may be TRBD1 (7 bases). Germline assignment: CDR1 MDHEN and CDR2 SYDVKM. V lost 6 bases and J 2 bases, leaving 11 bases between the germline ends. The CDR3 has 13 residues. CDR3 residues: CASREGATYEQYF. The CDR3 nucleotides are TGTGCCAGCAGGGAGGGGGCAACCTACGAGCAGTACTTC.

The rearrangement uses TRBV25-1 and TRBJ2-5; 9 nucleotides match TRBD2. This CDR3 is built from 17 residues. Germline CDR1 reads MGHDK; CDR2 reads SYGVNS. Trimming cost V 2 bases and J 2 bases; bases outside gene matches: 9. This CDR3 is CASSEKALAGIQETQYF. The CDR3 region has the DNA TGTGCCAGCAGTGAAAAAGCCCTAGCGGGGATACAAGAGACCCAGTACTTC.

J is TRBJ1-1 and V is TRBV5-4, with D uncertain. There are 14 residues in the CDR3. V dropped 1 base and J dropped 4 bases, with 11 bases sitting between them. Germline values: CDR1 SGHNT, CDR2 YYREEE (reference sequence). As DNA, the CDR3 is TGTGCCAGCAGCTTGTCCGGCGCGGGCACTGAAGCTTTCTTT. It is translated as CASSLSGAGTEAFF.

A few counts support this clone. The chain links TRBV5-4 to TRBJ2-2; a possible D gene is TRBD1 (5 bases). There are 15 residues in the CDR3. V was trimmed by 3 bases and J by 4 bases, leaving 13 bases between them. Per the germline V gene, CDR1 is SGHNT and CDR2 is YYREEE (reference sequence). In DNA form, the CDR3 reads TGTGCCAGCAGCTCAAAGGGGAAGGTCACCGGGGAGCTGTTTTTT. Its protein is CASSSKGKVTGELFF.

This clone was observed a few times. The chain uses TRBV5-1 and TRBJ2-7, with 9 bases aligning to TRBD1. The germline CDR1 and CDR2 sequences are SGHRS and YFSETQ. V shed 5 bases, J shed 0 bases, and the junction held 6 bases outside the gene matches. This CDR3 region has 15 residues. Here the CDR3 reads CASSKGQGRSYEQYF. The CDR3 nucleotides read TGCGCCAGCAGTAAGGGACAGGGTCGCTCCTACGAGCAGTACTTC.

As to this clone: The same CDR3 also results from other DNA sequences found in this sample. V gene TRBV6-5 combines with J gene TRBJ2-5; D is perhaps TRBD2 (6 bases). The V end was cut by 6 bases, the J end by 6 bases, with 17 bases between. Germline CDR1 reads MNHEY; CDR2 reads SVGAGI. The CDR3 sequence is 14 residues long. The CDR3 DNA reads TGTGCCAGCAGCTTCCCGGGGCGGGGACAGACCCAGTACTTC. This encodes CASSFPGRGQTQYF.

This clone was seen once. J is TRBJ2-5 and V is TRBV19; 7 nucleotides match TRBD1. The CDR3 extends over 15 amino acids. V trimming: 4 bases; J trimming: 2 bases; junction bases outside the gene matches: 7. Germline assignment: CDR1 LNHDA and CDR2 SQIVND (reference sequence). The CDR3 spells CASSTRSRGQETQYF. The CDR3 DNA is TGTGCCAGTAGTACTCGATCCAGGGGGCAAGAGACCCAGTACTTC.

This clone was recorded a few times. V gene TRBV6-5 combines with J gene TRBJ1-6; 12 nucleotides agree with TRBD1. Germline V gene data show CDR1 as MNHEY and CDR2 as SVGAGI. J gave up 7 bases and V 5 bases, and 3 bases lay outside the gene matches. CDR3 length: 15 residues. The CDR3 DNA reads TGTGCCAGCAGTCCCGGGACAGGGGGCAATTCACCCCTCCACTTT. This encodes CASSPGTGGNSPLHF.

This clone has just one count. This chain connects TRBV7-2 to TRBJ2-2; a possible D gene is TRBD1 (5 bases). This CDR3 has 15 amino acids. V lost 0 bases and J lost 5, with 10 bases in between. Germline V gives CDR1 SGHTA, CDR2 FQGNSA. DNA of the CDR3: TGTGCCAGCAGCTTAGCGGGGCTAGGGACCGGGGAGCTGTTTTTT. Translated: CASSLAGLGTGELFF. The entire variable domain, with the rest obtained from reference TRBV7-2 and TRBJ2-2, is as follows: GAGVSQSPSNKVTEKGKDVELRCDPISGHTALYWYRQSLGQGLEFLIYFQGNSAPDKSGLPSDRFSAERTGGSVSTLTIQRTQQEDSAVYLCASSLAGLGTGELFFGEGSRLTVL.

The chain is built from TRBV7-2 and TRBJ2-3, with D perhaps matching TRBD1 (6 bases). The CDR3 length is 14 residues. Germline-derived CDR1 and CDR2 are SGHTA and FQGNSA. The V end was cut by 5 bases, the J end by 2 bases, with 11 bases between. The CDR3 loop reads CASSKQGPTDTQYF. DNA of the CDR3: TGTGCCAGCAGCAAACAGGGCCCCACAGATACGCAGTATTTT.

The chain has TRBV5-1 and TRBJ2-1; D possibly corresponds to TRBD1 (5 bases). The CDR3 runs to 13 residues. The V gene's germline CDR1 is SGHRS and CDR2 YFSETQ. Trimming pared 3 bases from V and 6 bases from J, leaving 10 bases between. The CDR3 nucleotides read TGCGCCAGCAGCTCACAGGCCAGCAATGAGCAGTTCTTC. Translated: CASSSQASNEQFF.

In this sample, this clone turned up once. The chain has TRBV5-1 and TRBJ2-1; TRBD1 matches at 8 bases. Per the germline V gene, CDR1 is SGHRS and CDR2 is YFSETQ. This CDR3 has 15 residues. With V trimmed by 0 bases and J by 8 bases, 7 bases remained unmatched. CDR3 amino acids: CASSLGQGAIDEQFF. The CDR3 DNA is TGCGCCAGCAGCTTGGGGCAGGGGGCCATCGATGAGCAGTTCTTC.

The CDR3 bases are TGTGCCAGTAGTCCCTCAGGGACATACAATGAGCAGTTCTTC. This sequence encodes CASSPSGTYNEQFF. The J gene is TRBJ2-1, the V gene TRBV19; TRBD1 might be the D (6 bases). CDR1 is LNHDA and CDR2 is SQIVND in the germline V gene (reference sequence). Between the trimmed V and J ends, which lost 5 bases and 4 bases, there was a span of 12 bases. The CDR3 runs 14 residues.

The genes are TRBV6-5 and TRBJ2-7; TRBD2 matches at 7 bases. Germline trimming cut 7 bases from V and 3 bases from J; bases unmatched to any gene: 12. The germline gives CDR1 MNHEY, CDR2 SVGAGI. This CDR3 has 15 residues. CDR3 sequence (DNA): TGTGCCAGCAATGGGGGACCGCGGGACTACTACGAGCAGTACTTC. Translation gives CASNGGPRDYYEQYF.

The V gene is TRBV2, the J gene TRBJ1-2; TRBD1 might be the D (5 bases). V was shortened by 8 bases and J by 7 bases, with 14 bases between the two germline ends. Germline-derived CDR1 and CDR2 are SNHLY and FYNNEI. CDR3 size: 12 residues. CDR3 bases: TGTGCCAGCCCGGCGGGGGTCTCTGGCTACACCTTC. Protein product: CASPAGVSGYTF.